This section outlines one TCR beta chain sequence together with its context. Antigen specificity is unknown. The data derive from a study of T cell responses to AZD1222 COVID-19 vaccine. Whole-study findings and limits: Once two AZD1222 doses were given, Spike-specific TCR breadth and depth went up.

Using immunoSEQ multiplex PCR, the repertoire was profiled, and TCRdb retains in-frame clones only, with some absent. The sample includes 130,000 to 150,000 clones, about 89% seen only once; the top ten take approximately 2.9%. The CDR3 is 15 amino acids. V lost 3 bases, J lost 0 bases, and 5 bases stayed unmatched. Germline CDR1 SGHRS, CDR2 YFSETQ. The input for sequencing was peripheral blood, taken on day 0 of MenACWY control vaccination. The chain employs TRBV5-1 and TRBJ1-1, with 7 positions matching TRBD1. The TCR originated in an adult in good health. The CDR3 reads CASSWDSYLNTEAFF. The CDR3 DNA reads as TGCGCCAGCAGCTGGGACAGTTACCTGAACACTGAAGCTTTCTTT.